These 10 T cell receptor beta chains were all obtained from the same sample, sequenced in a study of prognosis after radiotherapy for stage I lung cancer. Genomic DNA was the source, and TCR beta CDR3 was amplified from it by two-round multiplex PCR. For every TRBV and TRBJ gene, a specific primer was used in first-round PCR. TCRdb processed the multiplex PCR reads anew with MiXCR; each CDR3 protein has one entry. The sample contains just over 30,000 distinct CDR3 sequences, about 34% of which appear only once. The sequences come from PBMCs, collected before or after stereotactic body radiation therapy (not recorded which). The receptors shown here come from a donor aged 50 or older with non-small cell lung cancer.

The table lists this clonotype with many counts. The chain joins TRBV25-1 to TRBJ2-7, with 7 bases identical to TRBD2. The V segment lost 1 base and the J segment 7 bases; nucleotides outside the gene matches: 7. Germline CDR1 MGHDK, CDR2 SYGVNS. The CDR3 runs to 14 residues. The CDR3, as DNA: TGTGCCAGCAGTGAATTTAACATGGGAGGGGAGCAGTACTTC. It codes for CASSEFNMGGEQYF.

The CDR3 DNA reads as TGTGCCAGCAGTCCCGGGACTAACTCCTACAATGAGCAGTTCTTC. It codes for CASSPGTNSYNEQFF. The rearrangement joins TRBV11-2 to TRBJ2-1; TRBD2 matches at 7 bases. This CDR3 has 15 residues. Germline assignment: CDR1 SGHAT and CDR2 FQNNGV. Trimming cost V 6 bases and J 0 bases; bases outside gene matches: 5.

This clonotype was counted between two and nine times. With a far larger clone one base away, a read error is the likely cause. The chain recombines TRBV6-9 with TRBJ1-2; D is undetermined. Germline lookup yields CDR1 MNHGY and CDR2 SVAAGI. CDR3 length: 13 residues. Trimming took 3 bases from V and 10 from J, leaving 15 bases between them. The CDR3 region has the DNA TGTGCCAGCAGTTACTCCGGCGAGGAGGTCTACACCTTC. Translation gives CASSYSGEEVYTF.

V is TRBV3-1 and J is TRBJ2-5; TRBD2 agrees at 10 bases. Trimming at V came to 3 bases and at J to 3 bases, leaving 7 bases not matched to a gene. CDR1 is LGHDT and CDR2 is YNNKEL in the germline V gene (reference sequence). This CDR3 comprises 16 residues. CDR3 residues: CASSHLAGGPEETQYF. Written as DNA, the CDR3 is TGTGCCAGCAGCCACTTAGCGGGAGGCCCAGAAGAGACCCAGTACTTC.

This clonotype was observed a few times. This sequence may be a read error, since a much larger clone differs from it by one base. CDR3 sequence (DNA): TGTGCCAGCAGCGGCGAGATTAGCTGGAGAACCACAGATACGCAGTATTTT. Amino acids: CASSGEISWRTTDTQYF. The chain has TRBV9 and TRBJ2-3, with D unresolved. The CDR3 totals 17 residues. From germline, CDR1 is SGDLS and CDR2 YYNGEE. The V gene lost 3 bases and the J gene lost 2 bases, with 19 bases spanning the gap. Full variable domain (missing parts from reference TRBV9 and TRBJ2-3): DSGVTQTPKHLITATGQRVTLRCSPRSGDLSVYWYQQSLDQGLQFLIQYYNGEERAKGNILERFSAQQFPDLHSELNLSSLELGDSALYFCASSGEISWRTTDTQYFGPGTRLTVL.

On this clonotype: A clone one base away is much larger, so this may be a read error. The chain employs TRBV20-1 and TRBJ2-7, with D possibly called TRBD1 or TRBD2 (6 bases each). Germline lookup yields CDR1 DFQATT and CDR2 SNEGSKA (reference sequence). This CDR3 is built from 16 residues. V was shortened by 6 bases and J by 4 bases, with 25 bases between the two germline ends. Here the CDR3 reads CSASRGTPHSLYEQYF. CDR3 DNA sequence: TGCAGTGCCTCTCGGGGGACACCGCATAGCCTATACGAGCAGTACTTC.

This clonotype was seen many times. The chain combines TRBV6-2 or TRBV6-3 with TRBJ2-5; 7 nucleotides agree with TRBD1. The CDR3 runs 14 residues. The germline V gene encodes CDR1 MNHEY and CDR2 SVGEGT. V shed 5 bases and J 0 bases; nucleotides not matched to a gene: 3. As DNA, the CDR3 is TGTGCCAGCAGTCCGGGACAGTACCAAGAGACCCAGTACTTC. This gives the protein CASSPGQYQETQYF.

This clonotype was counted many times. V usage is TRBV9 and J usage is TRBJ2-7; D might be TRBD1 or TRBD2, each matching 5 bases. Trimming took 3 bases from V and 0 from J, leaving 13 bases between them. The V gene's germline CDR1 is SGDLS and CDR2 YYNGEE. The CDR3 length is 15 residues. CDR3 DNA sequence: TGTGCCAGCAGCGCCGGGACGGGGAGCTCCTACGAGCAGTACTTC. This gives the protein CASSAGTGSSYEQYF.

The rearrangement links TRBV7-2 to TRBJ1-1, with 9 bases aligning to TRBD1. From germline, CDR1 is SGHTA and CDR2 FQGNSA. J gave up 0 bases and V 0 bases, and 5 bases lay outside the gene matches. The CDR3 covers 17 residues. CDR3 amino acids: CASSLAPGTGMNTEAFF. CDR3 nucleotide sequence: TGTGCCAGCAGCTTAGCCCCCGGGACAGGGATGAACACTGAAGCTTTCTTT.

The chain combines TRBV12-3 or TRBV12-4 with TRBJ1-2; D not resolved. With 3 bases removed from V and 2 bases from J, the gap between germline ends came to 10 bases. CDR3 size: 14 residues. The CDR3 protein is CASSFGRLNYGYTF. CDR3 sequence (DNA): TGTGCCAGCAGTTTTGGCAGGCTCAACTATGGCTACACCTTC.